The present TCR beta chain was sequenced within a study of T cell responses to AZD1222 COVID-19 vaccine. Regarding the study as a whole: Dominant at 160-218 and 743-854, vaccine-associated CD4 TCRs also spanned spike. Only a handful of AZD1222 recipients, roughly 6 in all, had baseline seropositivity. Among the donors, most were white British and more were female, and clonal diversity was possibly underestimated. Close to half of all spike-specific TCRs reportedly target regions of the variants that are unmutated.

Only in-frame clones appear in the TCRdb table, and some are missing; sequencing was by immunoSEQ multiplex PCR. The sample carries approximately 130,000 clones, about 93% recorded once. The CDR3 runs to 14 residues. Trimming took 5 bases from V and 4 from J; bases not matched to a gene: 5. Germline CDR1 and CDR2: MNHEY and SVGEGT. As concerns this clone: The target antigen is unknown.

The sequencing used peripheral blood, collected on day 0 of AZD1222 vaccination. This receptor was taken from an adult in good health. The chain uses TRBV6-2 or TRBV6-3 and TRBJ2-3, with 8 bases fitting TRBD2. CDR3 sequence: CASSIGGASDTQYF. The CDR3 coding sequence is TGTGCCAGCAGTATCGGGGGGGCATCAGATACGCAGTATTTT.